These 25 T cell receptor beta chains originate from one sample sequenced in a study of blood T cell repertoires in COVID-19. The repertoire was sequenced with immunoSEQ multiplex PCR; TCRdb's copy has only in-frame clones and lacks some. The sample gives hundreds of thousands of clones, 88% of which show up once; approximately 12% is in the top ten. Sequencing was carried out using peripheral blood. These receptors came from a woman in her forties or fifties with COVID-19, enrolled during active disease.

The rearrangement links TRBV19 to TRBJ2-3; D may be TRBD2 (6 bases). V shed 7 bases and J shed 3 bases, with 20 bases lying between them. The CDR3 totals 16 residues. Germline assignment: CDR1 LNHDA and CDR2 SQIVND (reference sequence). In nucleotides, the CDR3 is TGTGCCAGTAAGCGTTTTGCGACGGGGGAAACAGATACGCAGTATTTT. Protein product: CASKRFATGETDTQYF.

The chain links TRBV4-1 to TRBJ1-2; TRBD1 matches 7 bases. CDR1 is MGHRA and CDR2 is YSYEKL in the germline V gene. After removal of 1 base from V and 8 bases from J, the junction contained 22 bases not matched to a gene. This CDR3 region has 19 residues. Here the CDR3 reads CASSQAALSEGRGSWGYTF. DNA of the CDR3: TGCGCCAGCAGCCAAGCGGCACTCAGCGAGGGCAGGGGGTCTTGGGGCTACACCTTC.

V gene TRBV18 combines with J gene TRBJ1-1, with 8 nucleotides matching TRBD1. This CDR3 has 15 amino acids. CDR1 and CDR2 from the germline V gene are KGHSH and LQKENI. V lost 5 bases, J lost 3 bases, and 8 bases stayed unmatched. Written as DNA, the CDR3 is TGTGCCAGCTCAGCGACAGGGGTGAAGGACACTGAAGCTTTCTTT. It encodes CASSATGVKDTEAFF.

J is TRBJ1-1 and V is TRBV5-1; D is unresolved. The V gene's germline CDR1 is SGHRS and CDR2 YFSETQ. The length of the CDR3 is 13 residues. Trimming cost V 4 bases and J 3 bases, with 10 bases left between them. DNA for the CDR3: TGCGCCAGCAGCCGTACGAGGGACACTGAAGCTTTCTTT. It yields the protein CASSRTRDTEAFF.

The chain carries TRBV5-1 and TRBJ1-3; 8 bases align to TRBD1. The CDR3 has 16 residues. With V trimmed by 4 bases and J by 0 bases, 6 bases remained unmatched. Germline lookup yields CDR1 SGHRS and CDR2 YFSETQ. CDR3 nucleotide sequence: TGCGCCAGCAGCCCATCAGACAGGGGCTCTGGAAACACCATATATTTT. Amino acid sequence: CASSPSDRGSGNTIYF. Variable domain in full (rest from reference TRBV5-1 and TRBJ1-3): KAGVTQTPRYLIKTRGQQVTLSCSPISGHRSVSWYQQTPGQGLQFLFEYFSETQRNKGNFPGRFSGRQFSNSRSEMNVSTLELGDSALYLCASSPSDRGSGNTIYFGEGSWLTVV.

The V and J genes are TRBV11-2 and TRBJ2-7; D possibly corresponds to TRBD2 (5 bases). This CDR3 has 15 amino acids. The germline V gene has CDR1 SGHAT and CDR2 FQNNGV. The ends were cut back, 3 bases at V and 2 bases at J, with 14 bases in the middle. Written as DNA, the CDR3 is TGTGCCAGCAGCTTGCAGGTTTCGGAGGCCTACGAGCAGTACTTC. It encodes CASSLQVSEAYEQYF.

The chain uses TRBV9 and TRBJ2-3; 7 bases agree with TRBD2. This CDR3 has 15 residues. Germline trimming cut 1 base from V and 6 bases from J; bases unmatched to any gene: 8. Germline assignment: CDR1 SGDLS and CDR2 YYNGEE. CDR3 protein: CASSVSVLAADTQYF. CDR3 in DNA: TGTGCCAGCAGCGTATCGGTCCTAGCGGCGGATACGCAGTATTTT. The variable domain in full, with the rest retrieved from reference TRBV9 and TRBJ2-3, is DSGVTQTPKHLITATGQRVTLRCSPRSGDLSVYWYQQSLDQGLQFLIQYYNGEERAKGNILERFSAQQFPDLHSELNLSSLELGDSALYFCASSVSVLAADTQYFGPGTRLTVL.

This chain links TRBV20-1 with TRBJ1-2; the match to TRBD1 covers 8 bases. The CDR3 runs to 14 residues. V lost 3 bases to trimming and J lost 3 bases; unmatched junction nucleotides: 6. Germline V gene lookup returns CDR1 DFQATT and CDR2 SNEGSKA (reference sequence). Here the CDR3 DNA reads TGCAGTGCTAGTCCAGGGGGCTCTGACTATGGCTACACCTTC. Protein sequence: CSASPGGSDYGYTF.

This clone was seen only a few times. The same CDR3 also results from other DNA sequences found in this sample. The rearrangement joins TRBV30 to TRBJ1-2; 9 bases line up with TRBD1. Germline V CDR1 and CDR2: GTSNPN, SVGIG (reference sequence). The V gene end was trimmed by 4 bases and the J gene end by 5 bases; junction bases not matched to a gene: 2. The CDR3 has 12 amino acids. CDR3 protein: CAWTTGGYGYTF. CDR3 DNA: TGTGCCTGGACGACAGGGGGTTATGGCTACACCTTC.

The J gene is TRBJ1-3, the V gene TRBV4-1; TRBD1 matches 8 bases. Per germline, CDR1 MGHRA and CDR2 YSYEKL. Germline trimming cut 4 bases from V and 3 bases from J; bases unmatched to any gene: 5. CDR3 length: 15 residues. CDR3 nucleotides: TGCGCCAGCAGCCTGAACAGGGGGTTTGGAAACACCATATATTTT. This codes for CASSLNRGFGNTIYF.

V is TRBV7-8 and J is TRBJ2-5, with 15 nucleotides matching TRBD2. Germline trimming cut 5 bases from V and 4 bases from J; bases unmatched to any gene: 8. Germline values: CDR1 SGHVS, CDR2 FQNEAQ. The CDR3 has 17 residues. The CDR3 nucleotides read TGTGCCAGCAGCCCAATTATGGGACTAGCGGGGGGAGAGACCCAGTACTTC. This sequence encodes CASSPIMGLAGGETQYF.

The chain uses TRBV18 and TRBJ2-2; D gene unclear. The germline V and J ends were trimmed by 5 bases and 5 bases, with 15 bases remaining between them. The CDR3 is 15 amino acids. CDR1 KGHSH and CDR2 LQKENI come from the germline V gene. As DNA, the CDR3 is TGTGCCAGCTCAGGAGACCCGAAGATTACCGGGGAGCTGTTTTTT. Translation: CASSGDPKITGELFF. The variable domain in full, with the rest retrieved from reference TRBV18 and TRBJ2-2, is NAGVMQNPRHLVRRRGQEARLRCSPMKGHSHVYWYRQLPEEGLKFMVYLQKENIIDESGMPKERFSAEFPKEGPSILRIQQVVRGDSAAYFCASSGDPKITGELFFGEGSRLTVL.

The chain joins TRBV9 to TRBJ2-2; 9 nucleotides align to TRBD2. The germline V gene has CDR1 SGDLS and CDR2 YYNGEE. J lost 5 bases, V lost 2 bases, and 10 bases had no gene match. The CDR3 runs to 17 residues. CDR3 nucleotide sequence: TGTGCCAGCAGCGTGGGGCTAGCGGGGAGTCGGACCGGGGAGCTGTTTTTT. This gives the protein CASSVGLAGSRTGELFF.

This chain links TRBV5-1 with TRBJ2-7, with a tentative D call TRBD1 (5 bases). CDR3 length: 12 amino acids. Germline lookup yields CDR1 SGHRS and CDR2 YFSETQ. V was trimmed by 4 bases and J by 6 bases, leaving 11 bases between them. CDR3 loop: CASSSAGLEQYF. In DNA, the CDR3 is TGCGCCAGCAGCAGCGCAGGGCTCGAGCAGTACTTC.

This rearrangement joins TRBV5-1 to TRBJ1-2; D unclear. Germline V gene sequence: CDR1 SGHRS, CDR2 YFSETQ. Between the trimmed V and J ends, which lost 0 bases and 7 bases, there was a span of 13 bases. The CDR3 extends over 14 amino acids. The CDR3 DNA follows: TGCGCCAGCAGCTTGGATTCGGGGTCGGGTGGCTACACCTTC. It yields the protein CASSLDSGSGGYTF.

The chain recombines TRBV9 with TRBJ1-6; D ambiguous. Germline CDR1 SGDLS, CDR2 YYNGEE. V was trimmed by 0 bases and J by 6 bases, leaving 10 bases between them. The length of the CDR3 is 15 residues. CDR3 nucleotides: TGTGCCAGCAGCGTAGGCGGGGTTGGTAATTCACCCCTCCACTTT. Amino acid sequence: CASSVGGVGNSPLHF.

The CDR3 region has the DNA TGCGCCAGCAGCTTGGCGGGGGTTGGTGAAAAACTGTTTTTT. It yields the protein CASSLAGVGEKLFF. This sequence joins TRBV5-1 and TRBJ1-4; perhaps TRBD1 as D (5 bases). Trimming stripped 0 bases from V and 7 bases from J, with 10 bases between. CDR1 is SGHRS and CDR2 is YFSETQ in the germline V gene. The CDR3 length is 14 residues.

In its sample, this clone was seen many times. Other DNA sequences in the same sample also yield this CDR3. This rearrangement joins TRBV3-1 (or the pseudogene TRBV3-2) to TRBJ1-5; D gene ambiguous. Germline CDR1 is LGHDT and CDR2 is YNNKEL (reference sequence). Trimming cost V 0 bases and J 3 bases, with 3 bases left between them. The CDR3 contains 13 residues. Here the CDR3 reads CASSQDVNQPQHF. CDR3 DNA: TGTGCCAGCAGCCAAGACGTCAATCAGCCCCAGCATTTT.

This clone was detected once. The chain is built from TRBV2 and TRBJ1-2; 7 nucleotides align to TRBD1. With 7 bases clipped from V and 0 bases from J, the junction kept 14 bases outside the gene matches. This CDR3 region has 17 residues. Per the germline V gene, CDR1 is SNHLY and CDR2 is FYNNEI. CDR3: CASIQTRQGGTNYGYTF. Here the CDR3 DNA reads TGTGCCAGCATACAAACTAGACAGGGAGGAACTAACTATGGCTACACCTTC.

The chain recombines TRBV29-1 with TRBJ2-5; D is ambiguous. Germline assignment: CDR1 SQVTM and CDR2 ANQGSEA. Trimming took off 1 base at V and 1 base at J, with 7 bases between the two ends. The CDR3 contains 13 residues. CDR3 DNA: TGCAGCGTTGAAGGGCGGTTCCAAGAGACCCAGTACTTC. Its translation: CSVEGRFQETQYF.

CDR3 sequence reads: CAIRVSGGTDTQYF. The CDR3 nucleotides are TGTGCCATCAGGGTTAGCGGGGGCACAGATACGCAGTATTTT. The chain employs TRBV10-3 and TRBJ2-3; the match to TRBD2 covers 8 bases. The CDR3 has 14 residues. V shed 6 bases and J 1 base; nucleotides not matched to a gene: 3. Germline CDR1 is ENHRY and CDR2 is SYGVKD.

The chain links TRBV9 to TRBJ1-4; TRBD1 agrees at 10 bases. The CDR3 covers 15 residues. Germline CDR1 is SGDLS and CDR2 is YYNGEE. V was pared by 4 bases and J by 7 bases, with 7 bases of the junction left unmatched. The CDR3 region is CASSISGTGAEKLFF. The CDR3, as DNA: TGTGCCAGCAGCATTTCCGGGACAGGGGCTGAAAAACTGTTTTTT.

The J gene is TRBJ2-7, the V gene TRBV2, with TRBD2 as a possible D gene (6 bases). Trimming shortened V by 5 bases and J by 6 bases, and 8 bases separated the two germline ends. The CDR3 runs 11 residues. CDR1 SNHLY and CDR2 FYNNEI come from the germline V gene. The CDR3 DNA is TGTGCCAGCAGTCTGGGGGGCGAGCAGTACTTC. It specifies CASSLGGEQYF.

The V and J genes are TRBV28 and TRBJ2-1, with TRBD2 matching over 8 bases. CDR1 MDHEN and CDR2 SYDVKM come from the germline V gene. Trimming took 3 bases from V and 8 from J; bases not matched to a gene: 6. CDR3 size: 14 residues. CDR3 bases: TGTGCCAGCAGTTTCGGGGGGGGCCGGGATGAGCAGTTCTTC. Amino acid sequence: CASSFGGGRDEQFF.

The rearrangement joins TRBV29-1 to TRBJ1-1, with TRBD1 as a possible D gene (5 bases). V lost 7 bases, J lost 4 bases, and 16 bases lay in between. There are 13 residues in the CDR3. CDR1 and CDR2 from the germline V gene are SQVTM and ANQGSEA. CDR3 protein: CSARVADGTEAFF. DNA for the CDR3: TGCAGCGCCAGGGTTGCGGACGGCACTGAAGCTTTCTTT.